This T cell receptor beta chain appears in the sequencing data of a study of monozygotic twins with inflammatory bowel disease. Whole-study findings and limits: Diversity of TCRbeta measured by inverse Simpson was lower in IBD patients than in healthy co-twins. Sharing of clonotypes with others was lower in IBD patients than in healthy twins, and this was especially so with disease activity.

On this clonotype itself: Its target is not known.

The template-switching step introduced UMIs that carried a 6-nucleotide sample barcode. TCRdb re-called the 5' RACE reads and shows each CDR3 protein once, DNA omitted. The sample includes about 300,000 distinct CDR3 sequences. The origin of this receptor is a human donor with ulcerative colitis or Crohn's disease, or a healthy co-twin of an affected twin (not recorded which). The specimen was blood.

This CDR3 reads CASSLTGGQVSPLHF. V usage is TRBV7-2 and J usage is TRBJ1-6; there is no DNA to check the TCRdb D call of TRBD1. The CDR3 is 15 amino acids. Per the germline V gene, CDR1 is SGHTA and CDR2 is FQGNSA.